This is a list of T cell receptor beta chains from one sample in a study of blood T cell repertoires in COVID-19. Data came from immunoSEQ multiplex PCR; TCRdb stores just in-frame clones and leaves some out. The sample records roughly 230,000 clones, around 83% being singletons. The sample comprised peripheral blood. Every receptor here comes from a middle-aged man with active or convalescent COVID-19. Each CDR3 is given with its conserved first and last residue. The D gene is left open where the match is weak. Clone size, where shown, is once, few, many, or a class for clones that have expanded.

>TRBV12-3/TRBV12-4|.|few|TRBJ2-7
TGTGCCAGCAGTTCATCCTACGAGCAGTACTTC
CASSSSYEQYF
>TRBV30|TRBD2|.|TRBJ2-1
TGTGCCGTCGGGACTAGCGGGAGATCGCATGAGCAGTTCTTC
CAVGTSGRSHEQFF
>TRBV24-1|.|.|TRBJ2-1
TGTGCCACCAGTGATCCCGCCGCAGGCTACAATGAGCAGTTCTTC
CATSDPAAGYNEQFF
>TRBV27|.|.|TRBJ1-1
TGTGCCAGCAGTTTATTGGGGGGGCGAGGGACTGAAGCTTTCTTT
CASSLLGGRGTEAFF
>TRBV27|TRBD1|.|TRBJ1-1
TGTGCCAGCATCCCCCTATCCGGGACAGGGGGTCTTTACACTGAAGCTTTCTTT
CASIPLSGTGGLYTEAFF
>TRBV11-1|.|.|TRBJ2-7
TGTGCCAGCGGGGCTCTCTCCTACGAGCAGTACTTC
CASGALSYEQYF
>TRBV5-5|.|.|TRBJ2-7
TGTGCCAGCAGCTTGGTTGCGGGTGGTAACTACGAGCAGTACTTC
CASSLVAGGNYEQYF
>TRBV5-1|.|once|TRBJ2-1
TGCGCCAGCAAGGTCCGGGACTCTGGCCCCAATGAGCAGTTCTTC
CASKVRDSGPNEQFF
>TRBV15|.|.|TRBJ1-5
TGTGCCACCAGCAGAGATGAGGGAGAGCAGCATTTT
CATSRDEGEQHF
>TRBV7-9|.|.|TRBJ2-1
TGTGCCAGCAGCCGGTTTAGCGAGAGCTCCTACAATGAGCAGTTCTTC
CASSRFSESSYNEQFF
>TRBV7-7|.|.|TRBJ1-2
TGTGCTAGCAGCTTAGAACAGAATGGCTACACCTTC
CASSLEQNGYTF
>TRBV7-2|.|.|TRBJ2-3
TGTGCCAGCAGCTCAAACTCTGGAGATACGCAGTATTTT
CASSSNSGDTQYF
>TRBV19|TRBD2|.|TRBJ2-1
TGTGCCAGTATGGGGGGGAGGGTAAACAATGAGCAGTTCTTC
CASMGGRVNNEQFF
>TRBV2|TRBD2|.|TRBJ2-7
TGTGCCAGCCGCTTCGAGGGACTAGCGGGGGGCTCAATATACGAGCAGTACTTC
CASRFEGLAGGSIYEQYF
>TRBV2|TRBD1|.|TRBJ2-7
TGTGCCAGCAGTGGGACAGGGGGCGTTACTCATAAACTTGAGCAGTACTTC
CASSGTGGVTHKLEQYF
>TRBV24-1|.|.|TRBJ2-7
TGTGCCACCAGTGACACCTACGAGCAGTACTTC
CATSDTYEQYF
>TRBV27|.|few|TRBJ1-2
TGTGCCAGCAGCTTGAAGTGGACAGCAGCTAACTATGGCTACACCTTC
CASSLKWTAANYGYTF
>TRBV24-1|TRBD1|once|TRBJ1-5
TGTGCCACCAGTGATAATCACAGGGGAGGCAATCAGCCCCAGCATTTT
CATSDNHRGGNQPQHF
>TRBV6-1|.|once|TRBJ2-1
TGTGCCAGCAGTGAAAGCCCCGACTCCTGGAGCTCCTACAATGAGCAGTTCTTC
CASSESPDSWSSYNEQFF
>TRBV6-2/TRBV6-3|TRBD2|.|TRBJ2-7
TGTGCCAGCAGTTACGCGGGGGTCTACGAGCAGTACTTC
CASSYAGVYEQYF